This TCR beta chain was recovered during a study of CD4 T cells in relation to SARS-CoV-2 and coronaviruses. The overall study: ViraFEST: approximately 10-day antigen culture of PBMCs, then TCR beta CDR3 sequencing. The restricting HLA molecule for shared crossreactive spike epitopes was mapped.

Notes on this clone: Its matching antigen is unknown.

V was clipped by 8 bases and J by 2 bases, with 16 bases between them. The CDR3 contains 14 residues. Germline-derived CDR1 and CDR2 are MNHEY and SVGAGI. Naive and memory CD4+ T cells were cultured with CEF, then survey-sequenced. Sequencing was performed with immunoSEQ multiplex PCR; in TCRdb, only in-frame clones are kept and a portion is missing. The sample comprises about 36,000 clones, 77% of which are singletons, and roughly 20% rests with the top ten. For around ten days, about 9.9 x 10^4 sorted CD4+ cells grew with T cell-depleted PBMCs and CEF. Sequenced material: memory CD4+ T cells from PBMCs, cultured in vitro. The rearrangement links TRBV6-5 to TRBJ2-7; TRBD1 might be the D (7 bases). This clonotype was obtained from an adult with COVID-19. CDR3 amino acids: CASAGQGGTYEQYF. The CDR3 DNA follows: TGTGCCAGCGCCGGGCAGGGGGGAACCTACGAGCAGTACTTC.